This T cell receptor (beta chain) was sequenced for a study of cytomegalovirus exposure and HLA in healthy donors. The V gene end was trimmed by 7 bases and the J gene end by 6 bases; junction bases not matched to a gene: 9. The CDR3 has 14 residues. Germline V lookup: CDR1 MNHEY, CDR2 SVGAGI. PCR amplification relied on 60 Vbeta primers (plus 13 Jbeta primers). The protocol was immunoSEQ multiplex PCR, while the TCRdb copy is restricted to in-frame clones and leaves out a portion. The sample shows 85,000 to 120,000 clones, approximately 70% of them seen only once. The sequence was collected from a boy aged 5-17 years in good health and CMV-seronegative. Material: PBMCs. This chain joins TRBV6-5 and TRBJ2-7; 10 bases are shared with TRBD1. The CDR3 nucleotides are TGTGCCAGCACCCTAACCGGACAGGGGGGCGAGCAGTACTTC. It encodes CASTLTGQGGEQYF.